This entry lists 11 T cell receptor beta chains sequenced from one sample in a study of T cell changes during pregnancy in multiple sclerosis. The repertoire was sequenced with immunoSEQ multiplex PCR; TCRdb's copy has only in-frame clones and lacks some. Among around 92,000 clones listed, 80% to 95% were seen once. The source material was peripheral blood, sampled after pregnancy. The receptor set was obtained from a female donor with multiple sclerosis, enrolled in a pregnancy study.

The chain employs TRBV5-1 and TRBJ2-7; 8 nucleotides agree with TRBD2. V lost 3 bases and J lost 2; bases outside the gene matches: 4. The CDR3 is made up of 14 amino acids. Germline V CDR1 and CDR2: SGHRS, YFSETQ. CDR3 nucleotides: TGCGCCAGCAGCTCCGGACTAGCTACCTACGAGCAGTACTTC. It yields the protein CASSSGLATYEQYF.

The rearrangement joins TRBV6-1 to TRBJ2-5; 7 positions agree with TRBD1. This CDR3 spans 15 amino acids. Unmatched junction bases numbered 7, after V lost 4 bases and J lost 2 bases. Looked up from germline, CDR1 is MNHNS and CDR2 is SASEGT. The CDR3 loop reads CASSARAGGQETQYF. The CDR3 bases are TGTGCCAGCAGTGCAAGGGCAGGGGGACAAGAGACCCAGTACTTC.

This chain connects TRBV19 to TRBJ2-6; no clear D. Trimming stripped 4 bases from V and 0 bases from J, with 10 bases between. This CDR3 has 16 residues. CDR1 is LNHDA, CDR2 SQIVND, per germline (reference sequence). CDR3 DNA sequence: TGTGCCAGTAGTAGGGCCGGAAGCTCTGGGGCCAACGTCCTGACTTTC. The encoded protein is CASSRAGSSGANVLTF.

V gene TRBV5-5 combines with J gene TRBJ1-2, with 7 positions matching TRBD1. Trimming took 5 bases from V and 7 from J; bases not matched to a gene: 11. The CDR3 extends over 14 amino acids. Germline CDR1 SGHKS, CDR2 YYEKEE (reference sequence). CDR3 residues: CASSLGTAVVGYTF. The CDR3 DNA follows: TGTGCCAGCAGTCTCGGGACAGCCGTCGTTGGCTACACCTTC.

The chain employs TRBV7-2 and TRBJ1-2; D perhaps matches TRBD1 (6 bases). Germline V gene sequence: CDR1 SGHTA, CDR2 FQGNSA. CDR3 length: 11 residues. V gave up 6 bases and J gave up 6 bases, with 8 bases separating them. This CDR3 is CASRPGDGYTF. The CDR3 DNA sequence: TGTGCCAGCAGACCAGGGGATGGCTACACCTTC.

The chain recombines TRBV19 with TRBJ2-2, with TRBD1 matching over 11 bases. The CDR3 is 14 amino acids. The J segment lost 4 bases and the V segment lost 6 bases, leaving 1 base of the junction unmatched. Germline V gene sequence: CDR1 LNHDA, CDR2 SQIVND (reference sequence). CDR3 nucleotides: TGTGCCAGTAGGGGACAGGGGGGCACCGGGGAGCTGTTTTTT. Translated: CASRGQGGTGELFF.

V usage is TRBV4-1 and J usage is TRBJ2-7; TRBD2 matches at 13 bases. Trimming took 6 bases from V and 0 from J; bases not matched to a gene: 2. Germline-derived CDR1 and CDR2 are MGHRA and YSYEKL. This CDR3 has 15 amino acids. This chain's CDR3 is CASSWTSGSSYEQYF. The CDR3 DNA follows: TGCGCCAGCAGTTGGACTAGCGGGAGCTCCTACGAGCAGTACTTC.

The chain uses TRBV30 and TRBJ2-7; 9 bases align to TRBD1. Germline CDR1 is GTSNPN and CDR2 is SVGIG (reference sequence). Trimming removed 2 bases from V and 2 bases from J; junction bases left unmatched: 4. The CDR3 sequence is 14 residues long. In DNA, the CDR3 is TGTGCCTGGAGTTCGGGACAGGGTACCTACGAGCAGTACTTC. Protein product: CAWSSGQGTYEQYF.

This chain connects TRBV7-8 to TRBJ2-3, with 7 bases lining up with TRBD2. From germline, CDR1 is SGHVS and CDR2 FQNEAQ. The CDR3 runs to 15 residues. J gave up 5 bases and V 1 base, and 6 bases lay outside the gene matches. CDR3 sequence: CASSLGRGKKDTQYF. DNA of the CDR3: TGTGCCAGCAGCTTAGGGCGGGGGAAGAAAGATACGCAGTATTTT.

The chain joins TRBV28 to TRBJ1-4; D may be TRBD1 (5 bases). Germline CDR1 MDHEN, CDR2 SYDVKM. The length of the CDR3 is 15 residues. Trimming removed 0 bases from V and 7 bases from J, with 12 bases in between. CDR3 in amino acids: CASSLWEGRGEKLFF. In DNA, the CDR3 is TGTGCCAGCAGTTTATGGGAGGGGAGGGGTGAAAAACTGTTTTTT.

This clone was found once. V and J are TRBV13 and TRBJ2-7; D uncertain. Trimming shortened V by 2 bases and J by 6 bases, and 17 bases separated the two germline ends. The CDR3 sequence is 15 residues long. Per the germline V gene, CDR1 is PRHDT and CDR2 is FYEKMQ (reference sequence). CDR3 nucleotide sequence: TGTGCCAGCAGCTTACGGCCAAGGCTAGATGTCGAGCAGTACTTC. Translation: CASSLRPRLDVEQYF.